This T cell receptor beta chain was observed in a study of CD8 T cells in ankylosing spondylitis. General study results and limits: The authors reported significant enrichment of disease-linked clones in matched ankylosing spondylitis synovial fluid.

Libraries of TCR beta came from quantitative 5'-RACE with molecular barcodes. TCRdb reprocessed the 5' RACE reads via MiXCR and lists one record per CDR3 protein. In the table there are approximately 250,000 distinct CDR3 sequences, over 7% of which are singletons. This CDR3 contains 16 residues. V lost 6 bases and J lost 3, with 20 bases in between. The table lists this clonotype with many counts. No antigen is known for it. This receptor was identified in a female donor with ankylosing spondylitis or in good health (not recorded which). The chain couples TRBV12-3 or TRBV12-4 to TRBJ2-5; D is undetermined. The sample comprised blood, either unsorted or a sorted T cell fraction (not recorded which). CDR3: CASSSPPLRWEETQYF. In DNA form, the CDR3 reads TGTGCCAGCAGCTCGCCTCCCCTCAGATGGGAAGAGACCCAGTACTTC.